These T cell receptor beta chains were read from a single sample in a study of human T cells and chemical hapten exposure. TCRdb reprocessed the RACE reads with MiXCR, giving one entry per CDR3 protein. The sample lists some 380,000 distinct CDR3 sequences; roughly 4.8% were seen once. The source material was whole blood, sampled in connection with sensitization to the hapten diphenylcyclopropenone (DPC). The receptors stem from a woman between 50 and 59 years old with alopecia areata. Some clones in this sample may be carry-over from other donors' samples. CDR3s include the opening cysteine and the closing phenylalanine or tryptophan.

CDR3aa: CASSVLCRQTYEQYF
v_gene: TRBV9
j_gene: TRBJ2-7

CDR3aa: CASSRPRTSGESTDTQYF
v_gene: TRBV2
j_gene: TRBJ2-3

CDR3aa: CSVDPHSTQYF
v_gene: TRBV29-1
j_gene: TRBJ2-3

CDR3aa: CASSPPGSGTQYF
v_gene: TRBV18
j_gene: TRBJ2-5

CDR3aa: CASSYSIQSTDTQYF
v_gene: TRBV6-5
j_gene: TRBJ2-3

CDR3aa: CATSDYTGSTDTQYF
v_gene: TRBV24-1
j_gene: TRBJ2-3

CDR3aa: CASRTDRSSDTQYF
v_gene: TRBV12-3/TRBV12-4
j_gene: TRBJ2-3

CDR3aa: CASSTGRGEETQYF
v_gene: TRBV5-1
j_gene: TRBJ2-5

CDR3aa: CSASPGLAGQYF
v_gene: TRBV20-1
j_gene: TRBJ2-3

CDR3aa: CASTGIYRGIANEKLFF
v_gene: TRBV2
j_gene: TRBJ1-4

CDR3aa: CASSEGLAGVNEQFF
v_gene: TRBV13
j_gene: TRBJ2-1

CDR3aa: CASSDLTASSYEQYF
v_gene: TRBV2
j_gene: TRBJ2-7

CDR3aa: CSARAGNSNQPQHF
v_gene: TRBV20-1
j_gene: TRBJ1-5

CDR3aa: CASTDSRDRGVQPQHF
v_gene: TRBV28
j_gene: TRBJ1-5

CDR3aa: CASSLTGDAVETQYF
v_gene: TRBV7-2
j_gene: TRBJ2-5

CDR3aa: CASSLNRAEQYF
v_gene: TRBV28
j_gene: TRBJ2-7

CDR3aa: CASSQTDRETEAFF
v_gene: TRBV3-1
j_gene: TRBJ1-1

CDR3aa: CASSGDRLETQYF
v_gene: TRBV5-1
j_gene: TRBJ2-5

CDR3aa: CSVEGLAGLFYNEQFF
v_gene: TRBV29-1
j_gene: TRBJ2-1

CDR3aa: CASSQARGSTYEQYF
v_gene: TRBV4-1
j_gene: TRBJ2-7

CDR3aa: CASSLSGPEDEQFF
v_gene: TRBV27
j_gene: TRBJ2-1

CDR3aa: CAISDRGGWEETQYF
v_gene: TRBV10-3
j_gene: TRBJ2-5

CDR3aa: CASSWRGGNEQFF
v_gene: TRBV6-6
j_gene: TRBJ2-1

CDR3aa: CASRSDSLRAGGAKNIQYF
v_gene: TRBV27
j_gene: TRBJ2-4

CDR3aa: CATSPGPGPNQPQHF
v_gene: TRBV15
j_gene: TRBJ1-5

CDR3aa: CASSQKQGDGYTF
v_gene: TRBV3-1
j_gene: TRBJ1-2

CDR3aa: CSARDASAPVMNYGYTF
v_gene: TRBV20-1
j_gene: TRBJ1-2

CDR3aa: CASSLGGRGFNYSYTF
v_gene: TRBV27
j_gene: TRBJ1-2

CDR3aa: CASSSDSLQGAKNIQYF
v_gene: TRBV7-9
j_gene: TRBJ2-4

CDR3aa: CASSAEDRGDYGYTF
v_gene: TRBV18
j_gene: TRBJ1-2

CDR3aa: CASSSPVGGEAFF
v_gene: TRBV6-5
j_gene: TRBJ1-1

CDR3aa: CAWSVTGDQPQHF
v_gene: TRBV30
j_gene: TRBJ1-5

CDR3aa: CSARSGSAEAFF
v_gene: TRBV20-1
j_gene: TRBJ1-1

CDR3aa: CASSPSGAGTDTQYF
v_gene: TRBV12-3/TRBV12-4
j_gene: TRBJ2-3

CDR3aa: CASSSSQGARTDTQYF
v_gene: TRBV2
j_gene: TRBJ2-3

CDR3aa: CSVPRGLNYGYTF
v_gene: TRBV29-1
j_gene: TRBJ1-2

CDR3aa: CASSSGTVPETQYF
v_gene: TRBV27
j_gene: TRBJ2-5

CDR3aa: CSVPKDGYPYEQYF
v_gene: TRBV29-1
j_gene: TRBJ2-7

CDR3aa: CASSLARLRVNTEAFF
v_gene: TRBV7-2
j_gene: TRBJ1-1

CDR3aa: CASSLGGRPNEKLFF
v_gene: TRBV5-8
j_gene: TRBJ1-4

CDR3aa: CSASPGTLNNEQFF
v_gene: TRBV20-1
j_gene: TRBJ2-1

CDR3aa: CASSFGLAGGGGANVLTF
v_gene: TRBV5-6
j_gene: TRBJ2-6

CDR3aa: CATKGITEAFF
v_gene: TRBV24-1
j_gene: TRBJ1-1

CDR3aa: CASSLVGSPDNEQFF
v_gene: TRBV3-1
j_gene: TRBJ2-1

CDR3aa: CASRSSGISYNEQFF
v_gene: TRBV6-5
j_gene: TRBJ2-1

CDR3aa: CAISDPTGPEQYF
v_gene: TRBV10-3
j_gene: TRBJ2-7

CDR3aa: CASSLTTNTGELFF
v_gene: TRBV6-2/TRBV6-3
j_gene: TRBJ2-2

CDR3aa: CASSLISLNTEAFF
v_gene: TRBV5-1
j_gene: TRBJ1-1

CDR3aa: CASRPPASGRRQYF
v_gene: TRBV6-2/TRBV6-3
j_gene: TRBJ2-7

CDR3aa: CASFPGLWTLSSYNEQFF
v_gene: TRBV27
j_gene: TRBJ2-1

CDR3aa: CASSGRGHTPPEQYF
v_gene: TRBV7-9
j_gene: TRBJ2-7

CDR3aa: CASSLGFRIHSNQPQHF
v_gene: TRBV11-2
j_gene: TRBJ1-5

CDR3aa: CASSLRGTGSYEQYF
v_gene: TRBV3-1
j_gene: TRBJ2-7

CDR3aa: CSAAPSVSTDTQYF
v_gene: TRBV29-1
j_gene: TRBJ2-3

CDR3aa: CSASPSGRAYEQYF
v_gene: TRBV20-1
j_gene: TRBJ2-7